The next 32 T cell receptor beta chains were all read from a single sample in a study of T cell repertoires in cytomegalovirus infection (dated by TCRdb to the late 2010s). Sequencing was performed on an Illumina HiSeq 1500. Starting from the raw public reads, TCRdb applied fastp trimming at Q25, assembled clones with MiXCR and retained in-frame beta chains. Identical CDR3 proteins give one entry, which carries the most common genes and DNA. For this sample the table gives 680,000 or so distinct CDR3 sequences, of which roughly a third were detected only once. 2.5% to 3% of the sample is taken by the ten largest. Sequenced material: PBMCs. Receptors originate from a human donor in good health (CMV status not recorded). Some clones in this sample may be carry-over from other donors' samples.

This clonotype was picked up many times. The V call is TRBV7-2, the J call TRBJ2-3; 11 nucleotides match TRBD2. Trimming cost V 5 bases and J 5 bases; bases outside gene matches: 12. Germline CDR1 reads SGHTA; CDR2 reads FQGNSA. The CDR3 is 17 amino acids. CDR3 residues: CASSHGTSGPRGDTQYF. CDR3 sequence (DNA): TGTGCCAGCAGCCACGGGACTAGCGGTCCCCGGGGAGATACGCAGTATTTT.

The CDR3, as DNA: TGTGCCAGCAGTTTATACCCGGGGGAAGCTTTCTTT. Amino acids: CASSLYPGEAFF. The chain uses TRBV12-3 or TRBV12-4 and TRBJ1-1; D is undetermined. This CDR3 region has 12 residues. Between the trimmed V and J ends, which lost 2 bases and 8 bases, there was a span of 9 bases.

The rearrangement uses TRBV28 and TRBJ2-3; D not resolved. V dropped 8 bases and J dropped 9 bases, with 36 bases sitting between them. Per the germline V gene, CDR1 is MDHEN and CDR2 is SYDVKM. This CDR3 has 19 residues. The CDR3 spells CASSDGNRATYSLSGTQYF. The CDR3 bases are TGTGCCAGCTCGGACGGAAATAGGGCAACCTACTCCTTATCGGGCACGCAGTATTTT.

The CDR3 loop is CASKLREAMNTEAFF. The DNA of the CDR3 is TGTGCCAGCAAATTACGAGAGGCGATGAACACTGAAGCTTTCTTT. This chain links TRBV6-2 or TRBV6-3 with TRBJ1-1; no firm D call. V lost 7 bases and J lost 0, with 15 bases in between. Germline CDR1 and CDR2: MNHEY and SVGEGT. The CDR3 runs to 15 residues.

The V and J genes are TRBV29-1 and TRBJ1-1, with 8 nucleotides matching TRBD1. Germline CDR1 SQVTM, CDR2 ANQGSEA. Trimming at V came to 4 bases and at J to 1 base, leaving 2 bases not matched to a gene. The CDR3 extends over 13 amino acids. CDR3 loop: CSVVGTGNTEAFF. The CDR3 DNA reads as TGCAGCGTTGTCGGGACAGGGAACACTGAAGCTTTCTTT.

This clonotype has only a few counts. This sequence joins TRBV12-3 or TRBV12-4 and TRBJ2-3; tentative D call: TRBD1 (5 bases). The CDR3 is 12 residues long. V gave up 2 bases and J gave up 9 bases, with 9 bases separating them. This CDR3 reads CASSLKGRTQYF. CDR3 nucleotides: TGTGCCAGCAGTTTAAAGGGGCGAACGCAGTATTTT.

This clonotype was counted only a few times. The chain employs TRBV28 and TRBJ2-7; 7 nucleotides align to TRBD1. The germline V gene encodes CDR1 MDHEN and CDR2 SYDVKM. With V trimmed by 2 bases and J by 3 bases, 7 bases remained unmatched. The CDR3 totals 15 residues. CDR3 bases: TGTGCCAGCAGTTTACCCCCGGGACAGCACTACGAGCAGTACTTC. Its translation: CASSLPPGQHYEQYF.

This clonotype was counted a few times. The gene calls are TRBV28 and TRBJ1-2; TRBD1 agrees at 7 bases. The CDR3 spans 15 residues. Germline lookup yields CDR1 MDHEN and CDR2 SYDVKM. Germline trimming cut 5 bases from V and 5 bases from J; bases unmatched to any gene: 11. For the CDR3, the DNA is TGTGCCAGCAGTCCCATTTGGGACAGCTTATATGGCTACACCTTC. It specifies CASSPIWDSLYGYTF.

This clonotype was found a few times. This chain links TRBV12-3 or TRBV12-4 with TRBJ2-2, with 11 bases lining up with TRBD2. This CDR3 is built from 17 residues. The V segment lost 4 bases and the J segment 4 bases; nucleotides outside the gene matches: 8. The CDR3 sequence is CASSSHSGRASTGELFF. The CDR3 DNA reads TGTGCCAGCAGTTCGCATAGCGGGAGGGCTAGCACCGGGGAGCTGTTTTTT.

The sample holds many counts of this clonotype. The V call is TRBV12-3 or TRBV12-4, the J call TRBJ1-3; 7 nucleotides agree with TRBD1. The length of the CDR3 is 16 residues. With V trimmed by 5 bases and J by 0 bases, 7 bases remained unmatched. The CDR3 protein is CASSGNRGSSGNTIYF. For the CDR3, the DNA is TGTGCCAGCAGTGGCAACAGGGGTAGCTCTGGAAACACCATATATTTT.

This clonotype has more than one count but fewer than ten. The rearrangement joins TRBV27 to TRBJ1-2, with D tentatively TRBD1 (5 bases). Germline CDR1 is MNHEY and CDR2 is SMNVEV (reference sequence). This CDR3 has 16 amino acids. Between the trimmed V and J ends, which lost 0 bases and 4 bases, there was a span of 15 bases. The CDR3 loop reads CASSLSKEGSPYGYTF. Written as DNA, the CDR3 is TGTGCCAGCAGTTTATCGAAGGAGGGGAGTCCCTATGGCTACACCTTC.

The rearrangement uses TRBV7-2 and TRBJ1-3, with unresolved D. This CDR3 has 17 amino acids. Germline CDR1 SGHTA, CDR2 FQGNSA. V lost 7 bases and J lost 0, with 19 bases in between. CDR3: CASTGRTQRFSGNTIYF. CDR3 sequence (DNA): TGTGCCAGCACTGGGAGGACGCAAAGGTTCTCTGGAAACACCATATATTTT.

This chain's CDR3 is CSANPRGFDSPLHF. In DNA form, the CDR3 reads TGCAGTGCGAACCCCCGGGGATTCGACTCACCCCTCCACTTT. The chain is built from TRBV20-1 and TRBJ1-6, with D unresolved. Trimming removed 6 bases from V and 10 bases from J, with 19 bases in between. CDR1 is DFQATT and CDR2 is SNEGSKA in the germline V gene (reference sequence). CDR3 size: 14 residues.

J is TRBJ1-1 and V is TRBV28; no clear D. Between the trimmed V and J ends, which lost 6 bases and 10 bases, there was a span of 15 bases. This CDR3 has 12 amino acids. Germline lookup yields CDR1 MDHEN and CDR2 SYDVKM. The CDR3 protein is CASRFGKVPAFF. CDR3 nucleotides: TGTGCCAGCAGGTTCGGTAAGGTACCAGCTTTCTTT. The whole variable domain, remainder taken from reference TRBV28 and TRBJ1-1, is DVKVTQSSRYLVKRTGEKVFLECVQDMDHENMFWYRQDPGLGLRLIYFSYDVKMKEKGDIPEGYSVSREKKERFSLILESASTNQTSMYLCASRFGKVPAFFGQGTRLTVV.

This clonotype was recorded a few times. This chain joins TRBV9 and TRBJ2-1; 8 bases are shared with TRBD1. Looked up from germline, CDR1 is SGDLS and CDR2 is YYNGEE. The ends lost 3 bases at V and 1 base at J; junction bases unmatched: 3. The CDR3 runs to 15 residues. This CDR3 reads CASSARDRSYNEQFF. CDR3 in DNA: TGTGCCAGCAGCGCCAGGGACAGGTCCTACAATGAGCAGTTCTTC.

The V and J genes are TRBV6-5 and TRBJ2-2; 7 bases are shared with TRBD1. The V segment lost 7 bases and the J segment 0 bases; nucleotides outside the gene matches: 8. There are 16 residues in the CDR3. CDR1 and CDR2 from the germline V gene are MNHEY and SVGAGI. Here the CDR3 reads CASTSGGIPNTGELFF. In nucleotides, the CDR3 is TGTGCCAGCACCTCAGGGGGAATCCCGAACACCGGGGAGCTGTTTTTT.

The chain is built from TRBV12-3 or TRBV12-4 and TRBJ1-4; weak D call: TRBD1 (5 bases). The CDR3 contains 15 residues. The V end lost 4 bases, the J end lost 1 base, and 10 bases lay between the germline ends. The CDR3: CASSSDGGTNEKLFF. As DNA, the CDR3 is TGTGCCAGCAGTTCCGATGGGGGAACTAATGAAAAACTGTTTTTT.

Concerning this clonotype: The germline gene is not matched at one end of the junction; a read error may be the cause. The CDR3 DNA is TGTGCCAGTATTATAGACTCAGGGGGCAATCAGCCCCAGCATTTT. This translates into CASIIDSGGNQPQHF. V and J are TRBV19 and TRBJ1-5; TRBD1 is a possible D gene (6 bases). CDR3 size: 15 residues. Germline V gene lookup returns CDR1 LNHDA and CDR2 SQIVND (reference sequence).

This chain connects TRBV7-9 to TRBJ1-6; a possible D gene is TRBD1 (6 bases). This CDR3 is 13 amino acids long. The V and J ends lost 5 bases and 11 bases respectively, with 13 bases between them. From germline, CDR1 is SEHNR and CDR2 FQNEAQ (reference sequence). The CDR3 sequence is CASSTGQRAPLHF. The CDR3, as DNA: TGTGCCAGCAGCACAGGACAGAGGGCACCCCTCCACTTT. Using reference TRBV7-9 and TRBJ1-6 for the parts outside the CDR3, the full variable domain is DTGVSQNPRHKITKRGQNVTFRCDPISEHNRLYWYRQTLGQGPEFLTYFQNEAQLEKSRLLSDRFSAERPKGSFSTLEIQRTEQGDSAMYLCASSTGQRAPLHFGNGTRLTVT.

The chain couples TRBV6-2 or TRBV6-3 to TRBJ2-1; 8 nucleotides match TRBD1. Per germline, CDR1 MNHEY and CDR2 SVGEGT. The CDR3 sequence is 18 residues long. The junction had 21 bases not matched to a gene; V was cut back by 6 bases and J by 8 bases. This CDR3 reads CASSRTRQGKYLFDEQFF. The CDR3 DNA is TGTGCCAGCAGCAGAACTAGACAGGGGAAGTATCTTTTCGATGAGCAGTTCTTC.

This clonotype was observed a handful of times. The chain is built from TRBV27 and TRBJ2-6; D may be TRBD1 or TRBD2 (5 bases each). The V end lost 10 bases, the J end lost 3 bases, and 22 bases lay between the germline ends. Germline V gene sequence: CDR1 MNHEY, CDR2 SMNVEV (reference sequence). The CDR3 extends over 17 amino acids. CDR3 coding DNA: TGTGCCACCTCATCGGGGCGGACGGGGTATGGGGCCAACGTCCTGACTTTC. Its protein product is CATSSGRTGYGANVLTF.

This clonotype has a handful of counts. V gene TRBV28 combines with J gene TRBJ1-2; 7 bases align to TRBD1. V shed 4 bases, J shed 5 bases, and the junction held 7 bases outside the gene matches. Germline lookup yields CDR1 MDHEN and CDR2 SYDVKM. The CDR3 sequence is 14 residues long. The CDR3 DNA sequence: TGTGCCAGCAGTTCCACGACAGGGCGATATGGCTACACCTTC. Its protein product is CASSSTTGRYGYTF.

The table lists this clonotype with many counts. V is TRBV7-2 and J is TRBJ1-2, with D tentatively TRBD1 (5 bases). CDR1 SGHTA and CDR2 FQGNSA come from the germline V gene. The CDR3 sequence is 13 residues long. V lost 1 base and J 4 bases, leaving 7 bases between the germline ends. In nucleotides, the CDR3 is TGTGCCAGCAGCTTAGACAGGATCTATGGCTACACCTTC. Its protein is CASSLDRIYGYTF.

V is TRBV6-1 and J is TRBJ1-2; TRBD1 matches at 8 bases. Germline assignment: CDR1 MNHNS and CDR2 SASEGT. The CDR3 contains 13 residues. Trimming removed 5 bases from V and 7 bases from J; junction bases left unmatched: 6. The CDR3 DNA reads TGTGCCAGCAGTTCCGACAGGGGTGGTGGCTACACCTTC. Its protein is CASSSDRGGGYTF.

This clonotype was observed a handful of times. The chain carries TRBV7-9 and TRBJ2-5; tentative D call: TRBD2 (7 bases). Per the germline V gene, CDR1 is SEHNR and CDR2 is FQNEAQ (reference sequence). The CDR3 is 14 amino acids. V was shortened by 8 bases and J by 2 bases, with 15 bases between the two germline ends. CDR3 region: CASAGVGAQETQYF. For the CDR3, the DNA is TGTGCCAGCGCGGGAGTGGGGGCACAAGAGACCCAGTACTTC.

This clonotype was found a few times. CDR3 residues: CASTQWETQYF. The CDR3 bases are TGTGCCAGCACCCAATGGGAGACCCAGTACTTC. V is TRBV28 and J is TRBJ2-5; D remains ambiguous. Germline CDR1 is MDHEN and CDR2 is SYDVKM. This CDR3 comprises 11 residues. Trimming stripped 7 bases from V and 5 bases from J, with 8 bases between.

This clonotype is medium-sized by share. The chain joins TRBV11-2 to TRBJ2-2, with D perhaps TRBD1 (5 bases). Trimming took off 5 bases at V and 4 bases at J, with 20 bases between the two ends. Germline V gene lookup returns CDR1 SGHAT and CDR2 FQNNGV. The length of the CDR3 is 17 residues. DNA of the CDR3: TGTGCCAGCAGCCCGAAATTTCAAGGGGCGATCACCGGGGAGCTGTTTTTT. This translates into CASSPKFQGAITGELFF.

This chain links TRBV25-1 with TRBJ2-3; TRBD1 might be the D (6 bases). The V gene's germline CDR1 is MGHDK and CDR2 SYGVNS. The V and J ends lost 10 bases and 4 bases respectively, with 18 bases between them. This CDR3 is 14 amino acids long. The CDR3 here is CANNHRDPADTQYF. CDR3 nucleotide sequence: TGTGCCAATAATCACAGGGACCCGGCAGATACGCAGTATTTT.

Comments on this clonotype: One base away lies a much larger clone, so this may be a sequencing read error. The chain has TRBV7-2 and TRBJ2-1, with 7 positions matching TRBD2. The CDR3 spans 14 residues. Looked up from germline, CDR1 is SGHTA and CDR2 is FQGNSA. In DNA, the CDR3 is TGTGCCAGCAGCCGTGGGGGGGGATACAATGAGCTGTTCTTC. Its protein product is CASSRGGGYNELFF.

This clonotype appeared a few times. The chain carries TRBV28 and TRBJ2-6, with D perhaps TRBD1 or TRBD2 (6 bases each). Germline assignment: CDR1 MDHEN and CDR2 SYDVKM. The CDR3 length is 15 residues. The V and J ends lost 5 bases and 4 bases respectively, with 12 bases between them. The CDR3 DNA is TGTGCCAGCAGTACCCGGGGGCACGGGGCCAACGTCCTGACTTTC. Translation: CASSTRGHGANVLTF.

V and J are TRBV7-9 and TRBJ2-2; a weak D match, TRBD1 (5 bases). V dropped 2 bases and J dropped 2 bases, with 12 bases sitting between them. The CDR3 has 16 amino acids. Per germline, CDR1 SEHNR and CDR2 FQNEAQ (reference sequence). The CDR3 coding sequence is TGTGCCAGCAGCTTATTCGGCAGGGCAAACACCGGGGAGCTGTTTTTT. Translation: CASSLFGRANTGELFF.

The chain joins TRBV7-9 to TRBJ2-1; 9 nucleotides line up with TRBD2. The ends lost 0 bases at V and 5 bases at J; junction bases unmatched: 2. CDR1 is SEHNR, CDR2 FQNEAQ, per germline (reference sequence). The CDR3 is 15 residues long. DNA for the CDR3: TGTGCCAGCAGCTTAGCTCTAGCGGGAAACAATGAGCAGTTCTTC. Translation gives CASSLALAGNNEQFF.